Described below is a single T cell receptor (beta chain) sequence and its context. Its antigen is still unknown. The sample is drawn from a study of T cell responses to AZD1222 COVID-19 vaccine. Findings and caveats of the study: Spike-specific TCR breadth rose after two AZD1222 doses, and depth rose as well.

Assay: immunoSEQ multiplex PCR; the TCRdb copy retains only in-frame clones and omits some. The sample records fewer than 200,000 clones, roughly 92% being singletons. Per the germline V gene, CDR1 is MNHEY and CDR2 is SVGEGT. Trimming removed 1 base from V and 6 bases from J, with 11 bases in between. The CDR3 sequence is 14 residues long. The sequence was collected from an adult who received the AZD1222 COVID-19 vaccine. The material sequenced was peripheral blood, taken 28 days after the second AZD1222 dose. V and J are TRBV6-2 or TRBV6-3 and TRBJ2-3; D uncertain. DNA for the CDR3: TGTGCCAGCAGTTACTTGGGAAGGTCGGATACGCAGTATTTT. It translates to CASSYLGRSDTQYF.